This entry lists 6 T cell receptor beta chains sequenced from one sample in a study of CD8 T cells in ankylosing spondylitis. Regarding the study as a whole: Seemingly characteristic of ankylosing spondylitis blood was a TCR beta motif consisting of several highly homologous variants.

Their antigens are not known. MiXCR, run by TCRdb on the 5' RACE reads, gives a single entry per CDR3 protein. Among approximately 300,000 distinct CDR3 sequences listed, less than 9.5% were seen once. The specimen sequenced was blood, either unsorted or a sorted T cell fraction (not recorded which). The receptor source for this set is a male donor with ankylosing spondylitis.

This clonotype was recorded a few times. The CDR3 region has the DNA TGTGCCAGCAGCTTAGTGGAGGGAAACTATGGCTACACCTTC. Translated, it gives CASSLVEGNYGYTF. The V call is TRBV7-8, the J call TRBJ1-2; no definite D call. V was pared by 1 base and J by 2 bases, with 8 bases between. CDR1 and CDR2 from the germline V gene are SGHVS and FQNEAQ. There are 14 residues in the CDR3.

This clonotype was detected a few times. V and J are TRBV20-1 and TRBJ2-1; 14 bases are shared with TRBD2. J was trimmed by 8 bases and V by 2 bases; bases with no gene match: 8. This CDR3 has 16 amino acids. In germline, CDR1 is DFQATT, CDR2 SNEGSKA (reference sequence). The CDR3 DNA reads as TGCAGTGCTAGAACGACCGGGACTAGCGGGAGAGATGAGCAGTTCTTC. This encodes CSARTTGTSGRDEQFF.

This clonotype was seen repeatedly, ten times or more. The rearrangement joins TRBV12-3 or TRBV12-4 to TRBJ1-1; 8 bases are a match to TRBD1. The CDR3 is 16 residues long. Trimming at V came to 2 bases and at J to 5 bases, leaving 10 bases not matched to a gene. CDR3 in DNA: TGTGCCAGCAGTTTAATTGCAGGGGGCGGGTGGACTGAAGCTTTCTTT. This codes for CASSLIAGGGWTEAFF.

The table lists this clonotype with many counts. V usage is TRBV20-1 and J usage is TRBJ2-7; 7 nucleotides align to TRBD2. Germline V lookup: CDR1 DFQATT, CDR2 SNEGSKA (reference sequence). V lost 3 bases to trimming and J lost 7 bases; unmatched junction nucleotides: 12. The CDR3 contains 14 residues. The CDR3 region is CSASEGSGGREQYF. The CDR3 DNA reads TGCAGTGCTAGTGAAGGCTCGGGGGGAAGGGAGCAGTACTTC.

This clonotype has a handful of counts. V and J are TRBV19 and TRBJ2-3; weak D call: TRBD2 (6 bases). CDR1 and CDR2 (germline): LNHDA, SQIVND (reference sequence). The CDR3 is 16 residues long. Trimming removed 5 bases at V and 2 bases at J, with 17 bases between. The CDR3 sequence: CASSPGLKGHTDTQYF. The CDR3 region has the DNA TGTGCCAGTAGTCCGGGACTGAAAGGACACACAGATACGCAGTATTTT.

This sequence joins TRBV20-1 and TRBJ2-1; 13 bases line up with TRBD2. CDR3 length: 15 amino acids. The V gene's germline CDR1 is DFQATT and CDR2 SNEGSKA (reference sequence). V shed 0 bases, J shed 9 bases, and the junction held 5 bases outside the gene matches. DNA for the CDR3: TGCAGTGCTAGAGATAGACTAGCGGGAGGAGGTGAGCAGTTCTTC. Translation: CSARDRLAGGGEQFF.